Following are 23 T cell receptor beta chains from one sample sequenced in a study of human T cells and chemical hapten exposure. Time point in this sample: patch test 1, 2 weeks after DPC sensitization. Stated treatment: therapeutic diphenylcyclopropenone sensitization with weekly scalp DPC. Via MiXCR, TCRdb re-called the RACE reads, giving one row per CDR3 protein. The sample yields under 200,000 distinct CDR3 sequences, more than 12% seen once. The sequencing used whole blood, collected in connection with sensitization to the hapten diphenylcyclopropenone (DPC). These receptors were collected from a woman younger than 45 with alopecia areata. Some clones in this sample may be carry-over from other donors' samples.

This chain links TRBV3-1 with TRBJ2-7; 8 bases are a match to TRBD2. The CDR3 has 15 residues. The junction had 11 bases not matched to a gene; V was cut back by 4 bases and J by 6 bases. Germline V gene data show CDR1 as LGHDT and CDR2 as YNNKEL (reference sequence). DNA of the CDR3: TGTGCCAGCAGCCCGATGCCGGGGGGGGTCTCCGAGCAGTACTTC. Translating gives CASSPMPGGVSEQYF.

This clonotype occurred many times. This chain connects TRBV28 to TRBJ2-5; 16 nucleotides align to TRBD2. The germline gives CDR1 MDHEN, CDR2 SYDVKM. The CDR3 contains 20 residues. J was trimmed by 2 bases and V by 6 bases; bases with no gene match: 15. CDR3 coding DNA: TGTGCCAGCAGGCCGCTCGACGGGACTAGCGGGAGGGTCCTACAAGAGACCCAGTACTTC. Translated, it gives CASRPLDGTSGRVLQETQYF.

This chain links TRBV29-1 with TRBJ2-5; D is ambiguous. V was trimmed by 5 bases and J by 5 bases, leaving 12 bases between them. This CDR3 is 12 amino acids long. Germline V gene sequence: CDR1 SQVTM, CDR2 ANQGSEA. Written as DNA, the CDR3 is TGCAGCGTTTCGGCGGATGCGGAGACCCAGTACTTC. Translating it yields CSVSADAETQYF. Full variable domain (missing parts from reference TRBV29-1 and TRBJ2-5): SAVISQKPSRDICQRGTSLTIQCQVDSQVTMMFWYRQQPGQSLTLIATANQGSEATYESGFVIDKFPISRPNLTFSTLTVSNMSPEDSSIYLCSVSADAETQYFGPGTRLLVL.

This clonotype showed up just a few times. V is TRBV12-3 or TRBV12-4 and J is TRBJ2-5; 11 bases align to TRBD2. V was pared by 1 base and J by 2 bases, with 6 bases of the junction left unmatched. This CDR3 region has 17 residues. This CDR3 is CASSLVSSGGSQETQYF. CDR3 sequence (DNA): TGTGCCAGCAGTTTAGTCTCTAGCGGGGGGTCTCAAGAGACCCAGTACTTC.

The CDR3 sequence is CASSFGRTSYNEQFF. CDR3 coding DNA: TGTGCCAGCAGTTTTGGGAGAACCTCATACAATGAGCAGTTCTTC. The V and J genes are TRBV28 and TRBJ2-1; possible D gene TRBD2, 5 bases. The length of the CDR3 is 15 residues. CDR1 MDHEN and CDR2 SYDVKM come from the germline V gene. Trimming took 3 bases from V and 4 from J, leaving 13 bases between them.

The chain joins TRBV5-5 to TRBJ2-1; 8 nucleotides agree with TRBD1. The germline V gene has CDR1 SGHKS and CDR2 YYEKEE (reference sequence). J gave up 6 bases and V 0 bases, and 8 bases lay outside the gene matches. The CDR3 is 16 amino acids. In DNA, the CDR3 is TGTGCCAGCAGCTTGGTCACAGGGGGAACCCCCAATGAGCAGTTCTTC. The encoded protein is CASSLVTGGTPNEQFF.

This clonotype was recorded a few times. The chain has TRBV15 and TRBJ2-1, with D perhaps assigned TRBD1 or TRBD2 (5 bases each). CDR1 is LNHNV and CDR2 is YYDKDF in the germline V gene (reference sequence). Trimming left V 0 bases short and J 6 bases short, with 12 bases between. CDR3 size: 15 residues. In DNA, the CDR3 is TGTGCCACCAGCAGAGATCGGGGCCTGGGCAATGAGCAGTTCTTC. This codes for CATSRDRGLGNEQFF. The full variable domain, its missing parts supplied by reference TRBV15 and TRBJ2-1, is DAMVIQNPRYQVTQFGKPVTLSCSQTLNHNVMYWYQQKSSQAPKLLFHYYDKDFNNEADTPDNFQSRRPNTSFCFLDIRSPGLGDTAMYLCATSRDRGLGNEQFFGPGTRLTVL.

This clonotype was detected ten times or more. This rearrangement joins TRBV7-2 to TRBJ2-3; TRBD2 might be the D (7 bases). The CDR3 is 13 amino acids. CDR1 and CDR2 from the germline V gene are SGHTA and FQGNSA. Trimming stripped 6 bases from V and 2 bases from J, with 9 bases between. This chain's CDR3 is CASRGGHTDTQYF. The CDR3 nucleotides are TGTGCCAGCAGGGGGGGGCACACAGATACGCAGTATTTT.

The CDR3 here is CASSSRAGSYEQYF. CDR3 sequence (DNA): TGCGCCAGCAGCTCTCGGGCAGGGTCCTACGAGCAGTACTTC. The V gene is TRBV5-1, the J gene TRBJ2-7; perhaps TRBD1 as D (5 bases). Germline V lookup: CDR1 SGHRS, CDR2 YFSETQ. This CDR3 is built from 14 residues. V shed 3 bases and J shed 1 base, with 11 bases lying between them.

This clonotype was observed many times. J is TRBJ2-2 and V is TRBV28, with D perhaps given as TRBD1 or TRBD2 (7 bases each). Trimming removed 8 bases from V and 4 bases from J, with 20 bases in between. Germline V gene sequence: CDR1 MDHEN, CDR2 SYDVKM. CDR3 length: 16 residues. CDR3 region: CASSQGGASGTGELFF. The CDR3 nucleotides read TGTGCCAGCTCTCAGGGGGGGGCGTCGGGCACCGGGGAGCTGTTTTTT.

This chain connects TRBV29-1 to TRBJ2-3; either TRBD1 or TRBD2 may fit D (5 bases each). The CDR3 is 13 amino acids. Trimming cost V 3 bases and J 1 base, with 8 bases left between them. CDR1 and CDR2 from the germline V gene are SQVTM and ANQGSEA. CDR3 DNA sequence: TGCAGCGTTGACCGGGGCCGCACAGATACGCAGTATTTT. Protein sequence: CSVDRGRTDTQYF.

This clonotype was observed many times. The chain is built from TRBV19 and TRBJ1-4, with 9 bases fitting TRBD1. This CDR3 comprises 14 residues. V was pared by 7 bases and J by 7 bases, with 7 bases of the junction left unmatched. Germline CDR1 reads LNHDA; CDR2 reads SQIVND (reference sequence). CDR3 in amino acids: CASTPGQGLEKLFF. CDR3 in DNA: TGTGCCAGTACTCCGGGACAGGGCCTTGAAAAACTGTTTTTT.

J is TRBJ2-5 and V is TRBV2; a weak D match, TRBD1 (6 bases). Germline CDR1 and CDR2: SNHLY and FYNNEI. Deletions cut 1 base from V and 5 bases from J, with 11 bases between. This CDR3 region has 14 residues. The CDR3, as DNA: TGTGCCAGCAGTGAAGGGGACAATTGGGAGACCCAGTACTTC. Amino acids: CASSEGDNWETQYF.

The V call is TRBV11-1, the J call TRBJ2-3, with D uncertain. Germline CDR1 SGHAT, CDR2 FQDESV (reference sequence). Trimming shortened V by 1 base and J by 5 bases, and 7 bases separated the two germline ends. The CDR3 totals 13 residues. CDR3 coding DNA: TGTGCCAGCAGCTTAGTAGGAGAAGATACGCAGTATTTT. As protein: CASSLVGEDTQYF.

This clonotype was observed many times. This chain joins TRBV12-3 or TRBV12-4 and TRBJ1-1; D gene ambiguous. Trimming took 4 bases from V and 0 from J, leaving 9 bases between them. The CDR3 consists of 14 residues. CDR3 DNA sequence: TGTGCCAGCAGTTCGAGGACCATGAACACTGAAGCTTTCTTT. It encodes CASSSRTMNTEAFF.

In its sample, this clonotype was seen many times. The chain combines TRBV6-5 with TRBJ2-7; D unresolved. The CDR3 has 15 amino acids. V lost 0 bases to trimming and J lost 0 bases, with 9 bases between them. Per germline, CDR1 MNHEY and CDR2 SVGAGI. In DNA, the CDR3 is TGTGCCAGCAGTTACTCGAGTATAGGCTCCTACGAGCAGTACTTC. Its translation: CASSYSSIGSYEQYF.

This clonotype has a handful of counts. The chain links TRBV12-3 or TRBV12-4 to TRBJ1-2; no clear D. V was cut by 3 bases and J by 3 bases, with 11 bases left in between. There are 14 residues in the CDR3. CDR3 sequence reads: CASSLAGRDYGYTF. The CDR3 nucleotides read TGTGCCAGCAGTTTGGCGGGGAGGGACTATGGCTACACCTTC.

At least ten counts were recorded for this clonotype. This chain links TRBV29-1 with TRBJ2-7, with D hard to call. Trimming pared 5 bases from V and 4 bases from J, leaving 12 bases between. The CDR3 totals 12 residues. Germline assignment: CDR1 SQVTM and CDR2 ANQGSEA. The CDR3 loop reads CSVSTSRYEQYF. For the CDR3, the DNA is TGCAGCGTTTCCACGTCACGGTACGAGCAGTACTTC.

The V gene is TRBV7-9, the J gene TRBJ2-7, with 11 bases that match TRBD2. Germline V lookup: CDR1 SEHNR, CDR2 FQNEAQ (reference sequence). The CDR3 spans 15 residues. Unmatched junction bases numbered 8, after V lost 5 bases and J lost 5 bases. CDR3 nucleotide sequence: TGTGCCAGCAGCCGTGAACTAGCGGGAGCACACGAGCAGTACTTC. It yields the protein CASSRELAGAHEQYF.

In this sample, this clonotype turned up a few times. V gene TRBV6-2 or TRBV6-3 combines with J gene TRBJ1-1; D possibly corresponds to TRBD1 (6 bases). CDR3 size: 15 residues. V was pared by 1 base and J by 6 bases, with 15 bases between. Germline V lookup: CDR1 MNHEY, CDR2 SVGEGT. Here the CDR3 DNA reads TGTGCCAGCAGTTACTTATTCAGGGGTCTTTCTGAAGCTTTCTTT. Translating gives CASSYLFRGLSEAFF.

The genes are TRBV2 and TRBJ2-5; the D call may be TRBD1 or TRBD2 (6 bases each). This CDR3 is 14 amino acids long. Germline CDR1 SNHLY, CDR2 FYNNEI. Trimming removed 8 bases from V and 1 base from J, with 14 bases in between. CDR3 sequence (DNA): TGTGCCAGCGAGGGGGGACGGAGCCAAGAGACCCAGTACTTC. Translating gives CASEGGRSQETQYF.

This clonotype showed up many times. V usage is TRBV28 and J usage is TRBJ2-3; 11 positions agree with TRBD2. Looked up from germline, CDR1 is MDHEN and CDR2 is SYDVKM. J gave up 6 bases and V 5 bases, and 4 bases lay outside the gene matches. CDR3 size: 14 residues. CDR3 in DNA: TGTGCCAGCAGTCGTAGCGGGAGGGCGGATACGCAGTATTTT. Translated, it gives CASSRSGRADTQYF.

J is TRBJ2-1 and V is TRBV6-1; D is perhaps TRBD2 (5 bases). CDR3 length: 15 amino acids. Germline values: CDR1 MNHNS, CDR2 SASEGT. The V gene lost 7 bases and the J gene lost 1 base, with 14 bases spanning the gap. The CDR3 protein is CASTPSLGSYNEQFF. The CDR3 nucleotides are TGTGCCAGCACCCCGTCACTAGGATCCTACAATGAGCAGTTCTTC.